This T cell receptor beta chain was retrieved from a study of T cells in Graves' hyperthyroidism and ophthalmopathy. The V and J ends lost 6 bases and 4 bases respectively, with 9 bases between them. The CDR3 covers 12 residues. Source material for PBMCs was about 10 ml fresh peripheral blood. There were TCR beta CDR3 regions amplified from RNA transcripts. TCR CDR3 regions were first amplified by RT-PCR with HTBI primers. TCRdb re-called the multiplex PCR reads through MiXCR, storing one row per CDR3 protein. The sample shows about 640,000 distinct CDR3 sequences, around 20% of them seen only once. This clonotype was seen ten or more times.

The specimen sequenced was blood. This chain connects TRBV12-3 or TRBV12-4 to TRBJ1-1, with D possibly TRBD1 on 6 matching bases. The clonotype comes from a man in his thirties or forties with Graves' ophthalmopathy. This chain's CDR3 is CASSPQGTEAFF. CDR3 bases: TGTGCCAGCAGCCCACAGGGCACTGAAGCTTTCTTT.